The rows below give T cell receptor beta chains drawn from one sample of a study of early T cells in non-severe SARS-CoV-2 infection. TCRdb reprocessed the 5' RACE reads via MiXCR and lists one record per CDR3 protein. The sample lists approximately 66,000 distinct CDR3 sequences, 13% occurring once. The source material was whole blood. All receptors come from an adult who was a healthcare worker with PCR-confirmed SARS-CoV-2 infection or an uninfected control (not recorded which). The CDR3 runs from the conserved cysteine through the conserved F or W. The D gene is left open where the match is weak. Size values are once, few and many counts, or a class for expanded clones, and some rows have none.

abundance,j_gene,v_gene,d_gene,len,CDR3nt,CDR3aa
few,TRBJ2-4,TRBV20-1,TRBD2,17,TGCAGTGCTAGTAGGCTAGCGGGAGGGCCTCTTCTAGACATTCAGTACTTC,CSASRLAGGPLLDIQYF
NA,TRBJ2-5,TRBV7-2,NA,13,TGTGCCAGCAGCTTACTGGTCCAAGAGACCCAGTACTTC,CASSLLVQETQYF
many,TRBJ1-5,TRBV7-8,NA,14,TGTGCCAGCACCGGAAGGGGTAGGAATCAGCCCCAGCATTTT,CASTGRGRNQPQHF
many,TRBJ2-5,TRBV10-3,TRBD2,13,TGTGCCACCTCCGGGGGGGCACAAGAGACCCAGTACTTC,CATSGGAQETQYF
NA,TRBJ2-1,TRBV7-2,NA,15,TGTGCCAGCAGCTTAGTGAGCCCTGCGGGCGATGAGCAGTTCTTC,CASSLVSPAGDEQFF
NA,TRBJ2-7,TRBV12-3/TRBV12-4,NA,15,TGTGCCAGCAGTCAAAATCCCGCGGGTCCCTACGAGCAGTACTTC,CASSQNPAGPYEQYF
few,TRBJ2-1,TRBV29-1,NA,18,TGCAGCGTTGAGACTCCTTTATTAAGCGCTATAGCCTACAATGAGCAGTTCTTC,CSVETPLLSAIAYNEQFF
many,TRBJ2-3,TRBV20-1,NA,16,TGCAGTGCTAGAGATGTGCTAGAGGGGGGCCCAGATACGCAGTATTTT,CSARDVLEGGPDTQYF
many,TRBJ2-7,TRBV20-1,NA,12,TGCAGTGCTAGAAAAGGGGTCTACGAGCAGTACTTC,CSARKGVYEQYF
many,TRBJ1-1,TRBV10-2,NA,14,TGCGCCAGCAGTAGGGGGGCAGCGACTCAGGAAGCTTTCTTT,CASSRGAATQEAFF
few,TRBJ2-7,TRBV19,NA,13,TGTGCCAGTAGTATAGGGACAGCCTACGAGCAGTACTTC,CASSIGTAYEQYF
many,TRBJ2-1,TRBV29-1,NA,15,TGCAGCGTTGAAGGCGGGGCAACCTCCTACAATGAGCAGTTCTTC,CSVEGGATSYNEQFF
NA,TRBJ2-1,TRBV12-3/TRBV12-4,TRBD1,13,TGTGCCAGCAGTTCCCGACAGGGGGCATGGCAGTTCTTC,CASSSRQGAWQFF
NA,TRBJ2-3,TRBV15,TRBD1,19,TGTGCCACCAGCAGAGATACCGCCTCAGGGGGCGCCAGCACAGATACGCAGTATTTT,CATSRDTASGGASTDTQYF
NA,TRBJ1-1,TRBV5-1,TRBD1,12,TGCGCCAGCAGCCCAGGGGGAAATGAAGCTTTCTTT,CASSPGGNEAFF
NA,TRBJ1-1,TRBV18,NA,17,TGTGCCAGCTCACCCGCTTCGATCGGGGCGCGGGACACTGAAGCTTTCTTT,CASSPASIGARDTEAFF
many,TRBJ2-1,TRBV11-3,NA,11,TGTGCCAGCAGCCAAGGTAATGAGCAGTTCTTC,CASSQGNEQFF
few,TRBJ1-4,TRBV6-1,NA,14,TGTGCCAGCAGTGACTCGGCAACTAATGAAAAACTGTTTTTT,CASSDSATNEKLFF
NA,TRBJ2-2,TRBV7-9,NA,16,TGTGCCAGCAGCTTAGGTGCGGGAATGAACACCGGGGAGCTGTTTTTT,CASSLGAGMNTGELFF
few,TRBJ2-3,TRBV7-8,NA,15,TGTGCCAGCAGCTTAGCGGTAGGGAGGGGGGATACGCAGTATTTT,CASSLAVGRGDTQYF
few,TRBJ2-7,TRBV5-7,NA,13,TGTGCCACCTCGCCCGGACGGCCCGGGGAGCAGTACTTC,CATSPGRPGEQYF
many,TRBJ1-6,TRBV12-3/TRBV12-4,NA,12,TGTGCCAGCAGCTCACCGGTATCACCCCTCCACTTT,CASSSPVSPLHF
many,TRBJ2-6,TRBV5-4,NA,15,TGTGCCAGCAGCTTAGAGGGTGCTGGGGCCAACGTCCTGACTTTC,CASSLEGAGANVLTF
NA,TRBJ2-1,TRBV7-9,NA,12,TGTGCCAGCTTCGAACTGAGGAATGAGCAGTTCTTC,CASFELRNEQFF
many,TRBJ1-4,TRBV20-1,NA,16,TGCAGTGCTACCCTCCTAAGGGGGGGAGGTAATGAAAAACTGTTTTTT,CSATLLRGGGNEKLFF
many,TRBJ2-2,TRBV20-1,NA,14,TGCAGTGCTGGGCGCTCCCCGAGCACCGGGGAGCTGTTTTTT,CSAGRSPSTGELFF
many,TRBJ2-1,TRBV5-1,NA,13,TGCGCCAGCAGCTGGCAGGGCATCAATGAGCAGTTCTTC,CASSWQGINEQFF
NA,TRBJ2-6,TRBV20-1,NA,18,TGCAGTGCTAGAGATTCTCGGGGTATGAGCTCTGGGGCCAACGTCCTGACTTTC,CSARDSRGMSSGANVLTF
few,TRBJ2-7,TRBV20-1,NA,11,TGCAGTGCTAAACAGGGCGGAGAGCAGTACTTC,CSAKQGGEQYF
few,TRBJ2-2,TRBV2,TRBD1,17,TGTGCCATACGATCAGCGGCAGGGGGCATGATTACCGGGGAGCTGTTTTTT,CAIRSAAGGMITGELFF
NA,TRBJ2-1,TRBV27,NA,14,TGTGCCAGCAGTTGGTTAGGAGCCACGTATGAGCAGTTCTTC,CASSWLGATYEQFF
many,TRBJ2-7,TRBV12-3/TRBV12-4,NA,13,TGTGCCAGCAGTTACCGGGGGACCCACGAGCAGTACTTC,CASSYRGTHEQYF
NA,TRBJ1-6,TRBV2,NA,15,TGTGTCAGCACATCCCAAAGGGGTGGGAATTCACCCCTCCACTTT,CVSTSQRGGNSPLHF
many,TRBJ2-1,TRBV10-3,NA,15,TGTGCCATCAGTGAGTCGAGTCAGGGAGAGGGGGAGCAGTTCTTC,CAISESSQGEGEQFF
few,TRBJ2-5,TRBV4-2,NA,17,TGTGCCAGCAGCCAAGGTGAAAACAGGCCCTCGGGGGAGACCCAGTACTTC,CASSQGENRPSGETQYF
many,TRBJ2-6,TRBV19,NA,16,TGTGCCAGTAGTCCAGGACAGTTCTCTGGGGCCAACGTCCTGACTTTC,CASSPGQFSGANVLTF
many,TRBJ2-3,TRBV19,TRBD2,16,TGTGCCAGTAGTATCTTGATCGGACTAGGCACAGATACGCAGTATTTT,CASSILIGLGTDTQYF
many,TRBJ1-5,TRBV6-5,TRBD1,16,TGTGCCAGCAGTGAGGGACAGGGGGACGGCAATCAGCCCCAGCATTTT,CASSEGQGDGNQPQHF
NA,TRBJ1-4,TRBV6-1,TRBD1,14,TGTGCCAGCAGTGAAGGGGGGACAGACGAAAAACTGTTTTTT,CASSEGGTDEKLFF
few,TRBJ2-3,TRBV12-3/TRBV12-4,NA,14,TGTGCCAGCAGCCCTTCCGATAGCACAGATACGCAGTATTTT,CASSPSDSTDTQYF
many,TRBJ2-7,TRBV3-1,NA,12,TGTGCCAGCAGCCAAGATGACGGGGAGCAGTACTTC,CASSQDDGEQYF
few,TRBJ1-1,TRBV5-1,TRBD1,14,TGCGCCAGCAGCAAAGGACAGGGAAACACTGAAGCTTTCTTT,CASSKGQGNTEAFF
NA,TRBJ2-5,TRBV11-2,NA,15,TGTGCCAGCAGCTTAGAAACAGGGTACCAAGAGACCCAGTACTTC,CASSLETGYQETQYF
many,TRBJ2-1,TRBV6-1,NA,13,TGTGCCGCCCGGGACTCCTCCTACAATGAGCAGTTCTTC,CAARDSSYNEQFF
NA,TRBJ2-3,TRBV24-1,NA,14,TGTGTCACCAGTGATTCATGGACGACAGATACGCAGTATTTT,CVTSDSWTTDTQYF
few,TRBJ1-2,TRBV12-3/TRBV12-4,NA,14,TGTGCCAGCAGGAGGACACTTGGGTCCTATGGCTACACCTTC,CASRRTLGSYGYTF
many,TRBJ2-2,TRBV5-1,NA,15,TGCGCCAGCAGCTCGGGAGTTGGCCCCCCGTGGGAGCTGTTTTTT,CASSSGVGPPWELFF
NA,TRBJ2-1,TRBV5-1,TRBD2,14,TGCGCCAGCAGCCAGGGACTAGCTGACAATGAGCAGTTCTTC,CASSQGLADNEQFF
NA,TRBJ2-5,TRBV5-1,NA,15,TGCGCCAGCAGCCATAAAGGCGACAGACAAGAGACCCAGTACTTC,CASSHKGDRQETQYF
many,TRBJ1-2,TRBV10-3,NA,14,TGTGCCATCAGTGAGCCGGGACTAAACTATGGCTACACCTTC,CAISEPGLNYGYTF
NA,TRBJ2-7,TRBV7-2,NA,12,TGTGCCAGCAGTCGGGACCAGGACGAGCAGTACTTC,CASSRDQDEQYF
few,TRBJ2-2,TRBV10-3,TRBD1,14,TGTGCCATCCTCGGACAGGGTAGAACCGGGGAGCTGTTTTTT,CAILGQGRTGELFF
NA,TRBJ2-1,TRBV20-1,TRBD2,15,TGCAGTGCTAGGTCTCGGGAGGGCACCGGGCATGAGCAGTTCTTC,CSARSREGTGHEQFF
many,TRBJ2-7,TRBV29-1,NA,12,TGCAGCGTCAAGCGCGGGTCCTACGAGCAGTACTTC,CSVKRGSYEQYF
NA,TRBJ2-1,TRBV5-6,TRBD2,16,TGTGCCAGCAGCTTTTTTGCGGGAGAGACCTACAATGAGCAGTTCTTC,CASSFFAGETYNEQFF
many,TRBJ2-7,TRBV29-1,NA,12,TGCAGCGTCCAGGGAGGCCCCTACGAGCAGTACTTC,CSVQGGPYEQYF
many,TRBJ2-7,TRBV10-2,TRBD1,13,TGCGCCAGCAGCGGACAGGTCGCCTACGAGCAGTACTTC,CASSGQVAYEQYF